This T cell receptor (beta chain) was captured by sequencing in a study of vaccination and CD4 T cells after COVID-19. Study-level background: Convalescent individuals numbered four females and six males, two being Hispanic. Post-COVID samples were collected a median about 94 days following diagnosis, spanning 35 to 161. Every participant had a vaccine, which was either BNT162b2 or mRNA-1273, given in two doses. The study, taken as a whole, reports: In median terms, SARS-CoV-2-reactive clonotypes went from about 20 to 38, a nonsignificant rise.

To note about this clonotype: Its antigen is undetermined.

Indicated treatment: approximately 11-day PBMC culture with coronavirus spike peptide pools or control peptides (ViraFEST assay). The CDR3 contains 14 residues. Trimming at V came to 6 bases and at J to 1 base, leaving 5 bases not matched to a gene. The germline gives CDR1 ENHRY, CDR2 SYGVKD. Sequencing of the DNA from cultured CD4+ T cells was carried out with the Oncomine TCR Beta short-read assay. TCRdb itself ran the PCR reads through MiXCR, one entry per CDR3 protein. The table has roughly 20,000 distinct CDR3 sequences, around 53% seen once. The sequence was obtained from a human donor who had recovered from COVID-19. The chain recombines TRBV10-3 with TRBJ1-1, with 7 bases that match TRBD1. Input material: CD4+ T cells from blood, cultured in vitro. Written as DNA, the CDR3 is TGTGCCATCAGGGGGACAGCGCAGAACACTGAAGCTTTCTTT. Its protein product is CAIRGTAQNTEAFF.